This TCR beta chain is drawn from a study of T-cell reconstitution after alpha-beta-depleted transplantation in children. The TCRbeta library incorporated unique molecular identifiers. TCRdb ran MiXCR on the PCR reads and lists one entry per CDR3 protein. The sample consists of hundreds of thousands of distinct CDR3 sequences, around 7.3% of them appearing once. Findings of the study overall: At day 60, the high TCRbeta diversity found in some patients originated from recipient T cells and thymic progenitors that had survived. At the one-year point after transplant, T-cell counts and TCRbeta diversity were found to come mostly from T cells that had been newly produced. It was reported that alpha-beta T cells came from several hundred expanded graft clones (about two months after transplant).

This clonotype was seen ten or more times. The antigen remains undetermined. The source is a female patient under 10 years old who had a stem cell transplant for Fanconi anemia, so the T cells may come from the graft donor. The sequencing used peripheral blood, collected 360 days after TCRalphabeta/CD19-depleted stem cell transplant.

CDR3 in DNA: TGCAGTGCTAGAGACGGGGATACAGTATCCTACGAGCAGTACTTC. Its translation is CSARDGDTVSYEQYF. The J gene is TRBJ2-7, the V gene TRBV20-1; perhaps TRBD2 as D (5 bases). V lost 0 bases and J 1 base, leaving 13 bases between the germline ends. There are 15 residues in the CDR3. The germline V gene has CDR1 DFQATT and CDR2 SNEGSKA (reference sequence).